The following is a TCR beta chain sequence with its context. These data originate in a study of blood T cell repertoires in COVID-19. Study-level information: Samples came from the United States, Italy and Spain, spanning acute and convalescent COVID-19. PBMCs, B-cell-depleted T cells, or T cells were the source of the cDNA or gDNA that made up the material.

Patients of the Seattle cohort, enrolled during active infection, were followed longitudinally. CDR3 size: 16 residues. Germline values: CDR1 LGHDT, CDR2 YNNKEL (reference sequence). V was cut by 5 bases and J by 8 bases, with 22 bases left in between. Clones were read by immunoSEQ multiplex PCR, and TCRdb kept only the in-frame ones, dropping some. Of 300,000 to 400,000 clones listed, over 80% are singletons. Material: peripheral blood. The TCR sequence derives from a man aged 25 to 40 with COVID-19, enrolled during active disease. The chain has TRBV3-1 (or the pseudogene TRBV3-2) and TRBJ2-1; a possible D gene is TRBD2 (5 bases). The CDR3 here is CASSTKMEAKGDEQFF. In nucleotides, the CDR3 is TGTGCCAGCAGCACCAAGATGGAGGCCAAGGGTGATGAGCAGTTCTTC.